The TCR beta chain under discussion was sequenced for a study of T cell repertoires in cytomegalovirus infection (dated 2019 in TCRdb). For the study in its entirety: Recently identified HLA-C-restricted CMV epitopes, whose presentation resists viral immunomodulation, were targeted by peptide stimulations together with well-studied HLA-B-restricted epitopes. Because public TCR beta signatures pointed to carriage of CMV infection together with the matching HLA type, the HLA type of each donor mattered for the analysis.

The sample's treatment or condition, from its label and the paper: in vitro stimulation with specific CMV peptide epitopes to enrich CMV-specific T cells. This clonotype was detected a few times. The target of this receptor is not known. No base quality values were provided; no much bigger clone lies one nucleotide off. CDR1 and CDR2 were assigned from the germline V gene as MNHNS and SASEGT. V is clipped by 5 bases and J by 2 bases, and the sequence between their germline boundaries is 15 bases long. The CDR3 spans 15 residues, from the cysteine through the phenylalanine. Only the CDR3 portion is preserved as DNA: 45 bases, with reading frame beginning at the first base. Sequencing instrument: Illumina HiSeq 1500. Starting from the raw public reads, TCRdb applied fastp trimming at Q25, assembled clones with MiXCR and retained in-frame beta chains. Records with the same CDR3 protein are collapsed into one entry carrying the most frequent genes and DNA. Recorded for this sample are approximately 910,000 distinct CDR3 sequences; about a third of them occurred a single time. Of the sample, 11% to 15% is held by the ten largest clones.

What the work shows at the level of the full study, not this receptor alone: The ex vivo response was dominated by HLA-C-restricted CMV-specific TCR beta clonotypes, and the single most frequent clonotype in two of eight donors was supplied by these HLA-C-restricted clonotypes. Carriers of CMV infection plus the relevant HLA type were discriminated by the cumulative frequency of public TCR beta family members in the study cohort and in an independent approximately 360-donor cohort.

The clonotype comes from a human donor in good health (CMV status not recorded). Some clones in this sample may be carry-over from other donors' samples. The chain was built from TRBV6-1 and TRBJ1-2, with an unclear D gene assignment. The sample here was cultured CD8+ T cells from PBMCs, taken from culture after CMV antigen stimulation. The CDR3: CASSLPPTVNYGYTF. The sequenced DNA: TGTGCCAGCAGTCTCCCTCCTACCGTGAACTATGGCTACACCTTC.